This T cell receptor (beta chain) was captured by sequencing in a study of PD-L1 blockade in urothelial cancer. The wider study: Patients began atezolizumab, 1,200 mg intravenously every 3 weeks, in the mid-2010s. Male sex and bladder-origin urothelial cancer were recorded for about 90% of the 29 patients. Prior chemotherapy in patients spanned 0 to 3 regimens.

A word on this clone: What it binds is unknown.

Sequencing used immunoSEQ multiplex PCR; TCRdb keeps in-frame clones, though not all of them. The repertoire has more than 30,000 clones, 80% to 90% of them found once; the top ten carry about 1.9%. Notes on the study in general: Patients with durable benefit had greater blood expansion of tumor-associated TCR clones 3 weeks into treatment.

Germline V gives CDR1 SGHTA, CDR2 FQGTGA. This CDR3 comprises 16 residues. With 5 bases clipped from V and 6 bases from J, the junction kept 9 bases outside the gene matches. This TCR came from a man aged 60-69 years with urothelial cancer. The chain combines TRBV7-3 with TRBJ2-2; TRBD1 matches at 10 bases. Here the sequenced sample was PBMCs, taken around atezolizumab (anti-PD-L1) treatment. The CDR3 reads CASSTWTGGGPGELFF. For the CDR3, the DNA is TGTGCCAGCAGCACCTGGACAGGGGGGGGCCCCGGGGAGCTGTTTTTT. Supplemented by reference TRBV7-3 and TRBJ2-2, the full variable domain reads GAGVSQTPSNKVTEKGKYVELRCDPISGHTALYWYRQSLGQGPEFLIYFQGTGAADDSGLPNDRFFAVRPEGSVSTLKIQRTERGDSAVYLCASSTWTGGGPGELFFGEGSRLTVL.